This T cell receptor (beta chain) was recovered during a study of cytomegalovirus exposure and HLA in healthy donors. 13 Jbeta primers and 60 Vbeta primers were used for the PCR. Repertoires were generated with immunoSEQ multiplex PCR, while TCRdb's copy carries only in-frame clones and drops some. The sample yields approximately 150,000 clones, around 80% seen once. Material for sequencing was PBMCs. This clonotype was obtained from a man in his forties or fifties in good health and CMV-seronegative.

The CDR3 loop is CASSFREMAKNIQYF. CDR3 coding DNA: TGTGCCAGCAGTTTTCGGGAAATGGCCAAAAACATTCAGTACTTC. This rearrangement joins TRBV28 to TRBJ2-4; maybe TRBD2 (5 bases). Germline V gene sequence: CDR1 MDHEN, CDR2 SYDVKM. This CDR3 is 15 amino acids long. V was pared by 3 bases and J by 1 base, with 10 bases between. Based on the CDR3 plus reference TRBV28 and TRBJ2-4, the full variable domain is DVKVTQSSRYLVKRTGEKVFLECVQDMDHENMFWYRQDPGLGLRLIYFSYDVKMKEKGDIPEGYSVSREKKERFSLILESASTNQTSMYLCASSFREMAKNIQYFGAGTRLSVL.